A selection of T cell receptor beta chains follows, all from one sample in a study of blood T cell repertoires in COVID-19. TCRdb's table, derived via immunoSEQ multiplex PCR, lists solely in-frame clones and lacks some. The sample consists of 30,000 to 35,000 clones, around 90% of them appearing once. Sequencing was carried out using peripheral blood. The source of these receptors is a human donor with active COVID-19. The donor label of this sample is uncertain. The CDR3 runs from the conserved cysteine through the conserved F or W. The D gene is left open where the match is weak. Clone sizes are given selectively: once, few, many, or a class where the clone is expanded.

j_call v_call d_call clone_size cdr3_aa cdr3_nt
TRBJ1-5 TRBV19 TRBD1 - CASRGQGAFSNQPQHF TGTGCCAGTAGGGGACAGGGGGCTTTTAGCAATCAGCCCCAGCATTTT
TRBJ2-2 TRBV6-5 TRBD2 - CASSSLLAGRTGELFF TGTGCCAGCAGTTCCCTACTAGCGGGGCGGACCGGGGAGCTGTTTTTT
TRBJ2-3 TRBV7-2 TRBD1 - CASRHGWDRGTDTQYF TGTGCCAGCAGACACGGCTGGGACAGGGGAACAGATACGCAGTATTTT
TRBJ2-5 TRBV4-2 TRBD2 - CASSQEGRIGGTETQYF TGTGCCAGCAGCCAAGAAGGTAGAATCGGGGGGACTGAGACCCAGTACTTC
TRBJ1-5 TRBV25-1 - - CASSEYSDQPQHF TGTGCCAGCAGTGAATACAGCGATCAGCCCCAGCATTTT
TRBJ2-7 TRBV25-1 - - CASKGGGYYEQYF TGTGCCAGCAAAGGTGGCGGGTACTACGAGCAGTACTTC
TRBJ1-3 TRBV5-5 - - CASSLGDSGNTIYF TGTGCCAGCAGCTTGGGAGACTCTGGAAACACCATATATTTT
TRBJ1-5 TRBV28 - - CASSLSDFQGLSDSNQPQHF TGTGCCAGCAGTTTATCAGATTTCCAAGGACTTAGCGATAGCAATCAGCCCCAGCATTTT
TRBJ1-1 TRBV11-2 - - CASSPLTGGRNTEAFF TGTGCCAGCAGCCCCCTGACGGGCGGGAGGAACACTGAAGCTTTCTTT
TRBJ2-1 TRBV6-2/TRBV6-3 - - CASSYSSNNEQFF TGTGCCAGCAGTTACTCGTCAAACAATGAGCAGTTCTTC
TRBJ2-7 TRBV2 TRBD2 - CASSVLAVSSYEQYF TGTGCCAGCAGTGTACTAGCGGTCTCCTCCTACGAGCAGTACTTC
TRBJ2-3 TRBV9 TRBD2 - CASSVDLPGLVKHTQYF TGTGCCAGCAGCGTAGACCTTCCGGGACTAGTGAAGCATACGCAGTATTTT
TRBJ2-7 TRBV10-1 TRBD1 - CASSESGDRLGVSGEQYF TGCGCCAGCAGTGAGTCGGGGGACAGGTTGGGTGTCAGCGGCGAGCAGTACTTC
TRBJ2-3 TRBV13 TRBD2 - CASSSLAGDLTDTQYF TGTGCCAGCAGCTCACTAGCGGGGGACCTCACAGATACGCAGTATTTT
TRBJ1-1 TRBV5-4 TRBD1 once CASSLMGQGISEAFF TGTGCCAGCAGCCTGATGGGACAGGGTATAAGTGAAGCTTTCTTT
TRBJ2-7 TRBV30 TRBD1 once CASQGEKRGPFYEQYF TGTGCCTCCCAAGGGGAGAAAAGGGGGCCTTTCTACGAGCAGTACTTC
TRBJ2-3 TRBV27 - - CASSLSPGVGTDTQYF TGTGCCAGCAGTTTATCCCCCGGGGTTGGCACAGATACGCAGTATTTT
TRBJ1-4 TRBV7-9 - - CASSLQGLFEKLFF TGTGCCAGCAGCTTACAGGGACTCTTTGAAAAACTGTTTTTT
TRBJ1-1 TRBV5-1 - - CASSFSDRGTEAFF TGCGCCAGCAGCTTTTCTGATCGGGGGACTGAAGCTTTCTTT
TRBJ2-7 TRBV18 - few CASSVGQTYEQYF TGTGCCAGCTCAGTTGGACAGACCTACGAGCAGTACTTC
TRBJ2-3 TRBV7-7 TRBD1 - CASSPGGDTQYF TGTGCCAGCAGTCCAGGGGGAGATACGCAGTATTTT
TRBJ2-4 TRBV7-3 - - CASSQGGGAKNIQYF TGTGCCAGCAGCCAGGGGGGAGGAGCCAAAAACATTCAGTACTTC
TRBJ2-5 TRBV27 - - CASSLPTGTQYF TGTGCCAGCAGTTTACCAACAGGGACCCAGTACTTC
TRBJ2-1 TRBV4-1 TRBD2 - CASRITSGRDPIF TGCGCCAGCAGGATCACTAGCGGGAGGGACCCGATCTTC
TRBJ2-1 TRBV28 - - CASSLTGALYNEQFF TGTGCCAGCAGTTTAACGGGAGCACTCTACAATGAGCAGTTCTTC
TRBJ2-3 TRBV30 - few CAQALTDTQYF TGTGCGCAGGCCCTAACAGATACGCAGTATTTT
TRBJ2-7 TRBV7-8 - - CASSSTRRTDYEQYF TGTGCCAGCAGCTCTACCCGTCGGACAGACTACGAGCAGTACTTC
TRBJ2-1 TRBV4-1 TRBD2 - CASSTPGLAANEQFF TGCGCCAGCAGCACTCCGGGACTAGCGGCCAATGAGCAGTTCTTC
TRBJ1-1 TRBV5-1 TRBD1 - CASSRDREDTEAFF TGCGCCAGCAGCCGGGACAGGGAAGACACTGAAGCTTTCTTT
TRBJ2-1 TRBV28 TRBD2 - CASSSSGGAYNEQFF TGTGCCAGCAGCTCGAGCGGGGGAGCCTACAATGAGCAGTTCTTC
TRBJ1-2 TRBV14 TRBD1 - CASSGGTAYGYTF TGTGCCAGCAGCGGGGGGACAGCTTATGGCTACACCTTC
TRBJ2-6 TRBV28 TRBD1 - CASSSPLQGTGANVLTF TGTGCCAGCAGCTCTCCATTACAGGGGACTGGGGCCAACGTCCTGACTTTC
TRBJ2-1 TRBV3-1/TRBV3-2 TRBD2 - CASSQASGTYNEQFF TGTGCCAGCAGCCAAGCTAGCGGTACCTACAATGAGCAGTTCTTC